This passage covers 30 T cell receptor beta chains from one sample sequenced in a study of T cells after yellow fever vaccination. TCRdb reprocessed the 5' RACE reads via MiXCR and lists one record per CDR3 protein. Of around 600,000 distinct CDR3 sequences in the sample, roughly an eighth are singletons; the top ten hold around 14%. The starting material was PBMCs, obtained on the day of the yellow fever booster vaccination. Every receptor here comes from a young man who received the YFV17D yellow fever vaccine.

This clonotype was detected a few times. The chain has TRBV20-1 and TRBJ1-3, with 7 bases matching TRBD1. CDR3 size: 15 residues. The J segment lost 7 bases and the V segment lost 0 bases, leaving 9 bases of the junction unmatched. Germline V gene lookup returns CDR1 DFQATT and CDR2 SNEGSKA (reference sequence). The CDR3 sequence: CSARDRGRGRNTIYF. For the CDR3, the DNA is TGCAGTGCTAGAGATCGGGGCAGGGGGAGGAACACCATATATTTT.

This clonotype was detected a few times. The V gene is TRBV29-1, the J gene TRBJ2-7; D is perhaps TRBD1 (5 bases). V was trimmed by 5 bases and J by 5 bases, leaving 13 bases between them. CDR1 is SQVTM and CDR2 is ANQGSEA in the germline V gene. There are 12 residues in the CDR3. The CDR3 protein is CSVYQGSNEQYF. CDR3 nucleotide sequence: TGCAGCGTTTACCAGGGTTCTAACGAGCAGTACTTC.

This clonotype was picked up a small number of times. The chain uses TRBV5-6 and TRBJ2-1, with D tentatively TRBD2 (6 bases). CDR3 length: 13 amino acids. V was pared by 1 base and J by 8 bases, with 10 bases between. Germline V lookup: CDR1 SGHDT, CDR2 YYEEEE. CDR3 nucleotide sequence: TGTGCCAGCAGCTTGCGGGAGAGGTATGAGCAGTTCTTC. Its translation is CASSLRERYEQFF.

This clonotype was observed a handful of times. The V call is TRBV2, the J call TRBJ2-3; unclear D gene. The CDR3 runs to 14 residues. In germline, CDR1 is SNHLY, CDR2 FYNNEI. V lost 2 bases and J lost 2, with 8 bases in between. CDR3 in amino acids: CASSETTHTDTQYF. The CDR3 DNA follows: TGTGCCAGCAGTGAAACGACCCACACAGATACGCAGTATTTT.

In its sample, this clonotype was seen a few times. V and J are TRBV6-1 and TRBJ1-4; 7 bases match TRBD1. Looked up from germline, CDR1 is MNHNS and CDR2 is SASEGT. V was clipped by 4 bases and J by 8 bases; unmatched bases: 7. CDR3 length: 14 amino acids. CDR3 protein: CASSGQGPGEKLFF. DNA for the CDR3: TGTGCCAGCAGTGGACAGGGCCCGGGGGAAAAACTGTTTTTT.

A few counts support this clonotype. The chain carries TRBV7-9 and TRBJ2-7; 7 bases match TRBD2. The CDR3 spans 16 residues. Germline trimming cut 5 bases from V and 2 bases from J; bases unmatched to any gene: 12. Germline CDR1 reads SEHNR; CDR2 reads FQNEAQ (reference sequence). DNA of the CDR3: TGTGCCAGCAGCCCTAGGCCGGGACTACACGCCTACGAGCAGTACTTC. Its translation: CASSPRPGLHAYEQYF.

This clonotype occurred a few times. This chain connects TRBV6-2 or TRBV6-3 to TRBJ2-1; D gene uncertain. V lost 0 bases and J 2 bases, leaving 11 bases between the germline ends. Per germline, CDR1 MNHEY and CDR2 SVGEGT. The CDR3 is 16 residues long. The CDR3 nucleotides read TGTGCCAGCAGTTACTCGTTACTTCCCACCTACAATGAGCAGTTCTTC. This sequence encodes CASSYSLLPTYNEQFF.

This clonotype was counted a few times. The chain joins TRBV6-2 or TRBV6-3 to TRBJ2-1; D unclear. The V and J ends lost 0 bases and 7 bases respectively, with 7 bases between them. The CDR3 spans 13 residues. Germline V gene sequence: CDR1 MNHEY, CDR2 SVGEGT. The CDR3 DNA reads TGTGCCAGCAGTTACTCGCAACTTAATGAGCAGTTCTTC. It translates to CASSYSQLNEQFF.

The V and J genes are TRBV19 and TRBJ2-1, with D possibly TRBD2 on 6 matching bases. V dropped 5 bases and J dropped 7 bases, with 18 bases sitting between them. The CDR3 is made up of 15 amino acids. CDR1 and CDR2 (germline): LNHDA, SQIVND (reference sequence). The CDR3 loop is CASSVTGVPRNEQFF. The CDR3 DNA is TGTGCCAGTAGTGTTACGGGAGTACCCCGTAATGAGCAGTTCTTC.

This clonotype was detected only a few times. The genes are TRBV24-1 and TRBJ2-3, with 7 bases identical to TRBD2. V was pared by 7 bases and J by 0 bases, with 6 bases of the junction left unmatched. Per germline, CDR1 KGHDR and CDR2 SFDVKD. The CDR3 is 15 amino acids. DNA of the CDR3: TGTGCCACCAGCGCACGGGAGGCGAGCACAGATACGCAGTATTTT. Translated: CATSAREASTDTQYF.

This clonotype was seen a handful of times. The V call is TRBV20-1, the J call TRBJ2-1, with TRBD2 matching 9 bases. With 0 bases clipped from V and 5 bases from J, the junction kept 8 bases outside the gene matches. This CDR3 has 16 amino acids. CDR1 is DFQATT, CDR2 SNEGSKA, per germline (reference sequence). The CDR3 here is CSARDLGGRAHNEQFF. For the CDR3, the DNA is TGCAGTGCTAGAGATCTCGGCGGGAGGGCCCACAATGAGCAGTTCTTC.

This sequence joins TRBV28 and TRBJ1-1; D not resolved. The CDR3 extends over 16 amino acids. V shed 4 bases and J shed 0 bases, with 15 bases lying between them. From germline, CDR1 is MDHEN and CDR2 SYDVKM. CDR3 coding DNA: TGTGCCAGCAGTTCCTCCTCTGGACGGCTGAACACTGAAGCTTTCTTT. This sequence encodes CASSSSSGRLNTEAFF.

This clonotype was counted only a few times. The CDR3 nucleotides read TGTGCCAGCAGTTTAATCGCAGGGTCAGGGCAGCCCCAGCATTTT. It is translated as CASSLIAGSGQPQHF. The rearrangement uses TRBV28 and TRBJ1-5, with D possibly matching TRBD1 (5 bases). This CDR3 has 15 amino acids. Trimming left V 2 bases short and J 7 bases short, with 15 bases between. Germline-derived CDR1 and CDR2 are MDHEN and SYDVKM.

In the case of this clonotype: The CDR3 end shows no conserved phenylalanine or tryptophan, and so a read error is likely. The limits of the CDR3 on the DNA are not certain, so only TCRdb's listed CDR3 is given. The chain combines TRBV20-1 with TRBJ1-6; the table's D call, TRBD1, has no DNA check behind it. CDR1 and CDR2 (germline): DFQATT, SNEGSKA (reference sequence). The CDR3 region is 9 residues in length, termini included. The CDR3 loop is CSANPGQRL.

This clonotype occurred a few times. CDR3 nucleotides: TGTGCCAGCAGCTTAGCGCCGGTAGTAACAGATACGCAGTATTTT. This sequence encodes CASSLAPVVTDTQYF. This chain uses TRBV7-9 with TRBJ2-3, with D unclear. V lost 0 bases and J lost 3, with 10 bases in between. This CDR3 spans 15 amino acids. Germline-derived CDR1 and CDR2 are SEHNR and FQNEAQ (reference sequence). The entire variable domain, with the rest obtained from reference TRBV7-9 and TRBJ2-3, is as follows: DTGVSQNPRHKITKRGQNVTFRCDPISEHNRLYWYRQTLGQGPEFLTYFQNEAQLEKSRLLSDRFSAERPKGSFSTLEIQRTEQGDSAMYLCASSLAPVVTDTQYFGPGTRLTVL.

The rearrangement links TRBV10-3 to TRBJ1-5; 10 bases are shared with TRBD1. The CDR3 is 17 amino acids. V was pared by 7 bases and J by 5 bases, with 14 bases of the junction left unmatched. The germline gives CDR1 ENHRY, CDR2 SYGVKD. CDR3 loop: CAITGTGESVYDQPQHF. In nucleotides, the CDR3 is TGTGCCATCACCGGGACAGGGGAGTCTGTTTATGATCAGCCCCAGCATTTT.

V usage is TRBV20-1 and J usage is TRBJ2-3; 8 bases line up with TRBD2. The CDR3 sequence is 14 residues long. J gave up 1 base and V 1 base, and 1 base lay outside the gene matches. From germline, CDR1 is DFQATT and CDR2 SNEGSKA (reference sequence). In DNA form, the CDR3 reads TGCAGTGCTAGAGTGACTAGCGGCACAGATACGCAGTATTTT. This gives the protein CSARVTSGTDTQYF.

This clonotype appeared a few times. This chain connects TRBV7-2 to TRBJ2-5; 7 bases line up with TRBD1. The junction had 7 bases not matched to a gene; V was cut back by 1 base and J by 5 bases. The germline V gene has CDR1 SGHTA and CDR2 FQGNSA. CDR3 length: 15 residues. This CDR3 is CASSLVQGVVETQYF. CDR3 coding DNA: TGTGCCAGCAGCTTAGTGCAGGGGGTAGTGGAGACCCAGTACTTC. Together with reference TRBV7-2 and TRBJ2-5, the CDR3 gives the full variable domain: GAGVSQSPSNKVTEKGKDVELRCDPISGHTALYWYRQSLGQGLEFLIYFQGNSAPDKSGLPSDRFSAERTGGSVSTLTIQRTQQEDSAVYLCASSLVQGVVETQYFGPGTRLLVL.

The chain couples TRBV20-1 to TRBJ1-2, with D possibly matching TRBD1 (5 bases). Trimming shortened V by 3 bases and J by 4 bases, and 6 bases separated the two germline ends. The CDR3 consists of 11 residues. Germline CDR1 DFQATT, CDR2 SNEGSKA (reference sequence). CDR3 DNA sequence: TGCAGTGCTAGGGGGCTCTATGGCTACACCTTC. Amino acid sequence: CSARGLYGYTF.

The chain joins TRBV12-3 or TRBV12-4 to TRBJ2-3; 7 bases map to TRBD2. J gave up 0 bases and V 3 bases, and 6 bases lay outside the gene matches. The CDR3 extends over 16 amino acids. In DNA, the CDR3 is TGTGCCAGCAGTTTTAGGCTAGCGGCTAGCACAGATACGCAGTATTTT. Amino acid sequence: CASSFRLAASTDTQYF.

This clonotype came up many times. The CDR3 sequence: CASTPSGGGQETQYF. CDR3 bases: TGTGCCAGCACCCCCTCAGGGGGAGGTCAAGAGACCCAGTACTTC. The chain has TRBV6-1 and TRBJ2-5, with D maybe TRBD1 (7 bases). The germline CDR1 and CDR2 sequences are MNHNS and SASEGT. Trimming removed 7 bases at V and 2 bases at J, with 17 bases between. The length of the CDR3 is 15 residues.

This chain connects TRBV5-4 to TRBJ2-5, with D tentatively TRBD1 (7 bases). Germline V CDR1 and CDR2: SGHNT, YYREEE (reference sequence). This CDR3 is built from 13 residues. Between the trimmed V and J ends, which lost 4 bases and 3 bases, there was a span of 10 bases. The DNA for the CDR3 is TGTGCCAGCAGCGGCGGGACAGAAGAGACCCAGTACTTC. It specifies CASSGGTEETQYF.

This clonotype was seen more than once but under ten times. The chain has TRBV6-1 and TRBJ2-3; weak D call: TRBD1 (5 bases). There are 14 residues in the CDR3. V lost 6 bases and J lost 2, with 12 bases in between. Per the germline V gene, CDR1 is MNHNS and CDR2 is SASEGT. CDR3 region: CASSKDITTDTQYF. The DNA for the CDR3 is TGTGCCAGCAGCAAGGACATTACCACAGATACGCAGTATTTT.

The chain carries TRBV9 and TRBJ2-5, with D hard to call. The CDR3 extends over 13 amino acids. The V end was cut by 4 bases, the J end by 7 bases, with 14 bases between. Germline V gene sequence: CDR1 SGDLS, CDR2 YYNGEE. CDR3 loop: CASSPDPFGTQYF. Here the CDR3 DNA reads TGTGCCAGCAGCCCCGACCCGTTTGGGACCCAGTACTTC.

The sample holds a few counts of this clonotype. The rearrangement uses TRBV7-2 and TRBJ2-7; 9 bases are a match to TRBD1. The germline V gene encodes CDR1 SGHTA and CDR2 FQGNSA. The V and J ends lost 5 bases and 2 bases, in that order; junction bases with no gene match: 7. The CDR3 has 15 amino acids. The CDR3: CASSPDRGSTYEQYF. The CDR3, as DNA: TGTGCCAGCAGCCCCGACAGGGGGTCGACCTACGAGCAGTACTTC.

The chain couples TRBV20-1 to TRBJ2-1; D could derive from TRBD1 or TRBD2 (5 bases each). CDR1 DFQATT and CDR2 SNEGSKA come from the germline V gene (reference sequence). The CDR3 runs 15 residues. Trimming removed 4 bases from V and 6 bases from J, with 19 bases in between. The CDR3 here is CSATGTGDNLNEQFF. As DNA, the CDR3 is TGCAGTGCTACGGGGACGGGCGACAACCTCAATGAGCAGTTCTTC.

This clonotype was observed a handful of times. The chain recombines TRBV29-1 with TRBJ2-4, with D perhaps matching TRBD2 (5 bases). Looked up from germline, CDR1 is SQVTM and CDR2 is ANQGSEA. V was shortened by 6 bases and J by 0 bases, with 9 bases between the two germline ends. This CDR3 region has 13 residues. CDR3: CSVRGLAKNIQYF. The CDR3 DNA follows: TGCAGCGTCCGAGGGCTAGCCAAAAACATTCAGTACTTC.

This clonotype has only a few counts. This chain connects TRBV14 to TRBJ2-1; 9 bases line up with TRBD2. The V gene end was trimmed by 1 base and the J gene end by 3 bases; junction bases not matched to a gene: 4. CDR3 length: 16 amino acids. From germline, CDR1 is SGHDN and CDR2 FVKESK. The CDR3 loop reads CASSQVGSGGYNEQFF. DNA of the CDR3: TGTGCCAGCAGCCAAGTTGGTAGCGGGGGCTACAATGAGCAGTTCTTC.

This clonotype has more than one count but fewer than ten. V usage is TRBV20-1 and J usage is TRBJ2-7, with 7 bases matching TRBD2. Trimming removed 6 bases from V and 4 bases from J; junction bases left unmatched: 12. Germline V lookup: CDR1 DFQATT, CDR2 SNEGSKA (reference sequence). This CDR3 is 14 amino acids long. The CDR3 nucleotides are TGCAGTGCCTCCGGGGGAGGGAAGGTGTACGAGCAGTACTTC. Amino acid sequence: CSASGGGKVYEQYF.

This clonotype was picked up a small number of times. The V and J genes are TRBV7-9 and TRBJ2-7; the match to TRBD2 covers 8 bases. This CDR3 has 14 amino acids. The J segment lost 4 bases and the V segment lost 3 bases, leaving 5 bases of the junction unmatched. CDR1 is SEHNR and CDR2 is FQNEAQ in the germline V gene (reference sequence). The chain's CDR3 is CASSFAGGAYEQYF. DNA of the CDR3: TGTGCCAGCAGCTTTGCGGGAGGAGCATACGAGCAGTACTTC.